The 28 T cell receptor beta chains below were found in one sample sequenced in a study of T cell changes during pregnancy in multiple sclerosis. Clones were read by immunoSEQ multiplex PCR, and TCRdb kept only the in-frame ones, dropping some. This table has 90,000 to 120,000 clones, around 93% appearing once. Material: peripheral blood, obtained in the third trimester of pregnancy. Receptor source: a female donor in good health, enrolled as a control in a pregnancy study.

This rearrangement joins TRBV9 to TRBJ2-5, with 11 bases aligning to TRBD2. The junction had 9 bases not matched to a gene; V was cut back by 4 bases and J by 4 bases. CDR3 size: 16 residues. CDR1 is SGDLS and CDR2 is YYNGEE in the germline V gene. The CDR3 is CASSPRGTSGRETQYF. The CDR3, as DNA: TGTGCCAGCAGCCCCCGCGGGACTAGCGGTCGAGAGACCCAGTACTTC.

This chain uses TRBV10-3 with TRBJ1-5, with D perhaps TRBD1 (6 bases). V lost 3 bases and J 7 bases, leaving 13 bases between the germline ends. The CDR3 has 14 residues. Germline CDR1 is ENHRY and CDR2 is SYGVKD. Here the CDR3 DNA reads TGTGCCATCAGTGAAGGCAACAGGGAACAGCCCCAGCATTTT. This translates into CAISEGNREQPQHF.

The J gene is TRBJ1-2, the V gene TRBV6-5; a possible D gene is TRBD1 (5 bases). Trimming left V 8 bases short and J 7 bases short, with 17 bases between. The CDR3 length is 13 residues. Germline lookup yields CDR1 MNHEY and CDR2 SVGAGI. The CDR3 region has the DNA TGTGCCAGCGCTACCCAGGGCTACCCTGGCTACACCTTC. Translated: CASATQGYPGYTF.

The V call is TRBV7-9, the J call TRBJ1-5; D uncertain. The V end was cut by 8 bases, the J end by 2 bases, with 10 bases between. In germline, CDR1 is SEHNR, CDR2 FQNEAQ (reference sequence). The CDR3 consists of 13 residues. CDR3 DNA sequence: TGTGCCAGCGAGGGAGACGGCAATCAGCCCCAGCATTTT. Protein sequence: CASEGDGNQPQHF.

The rearrangement joins TRBV4-2 to TRBJ2-3; 8 nucleotides match TRBD2. Unmatched junction bases numbered 7, after V lost 0 bases and J lost 2 bases. Germline V CDR1 and CDR2: LGHNA, YNFKEQ. This CDR3 has 17 residues. Here the CDR3 DNA reads TGTGCCAGCAGCCAAGAGTGGCGGGGGGTATCCACAGATACGCAGTATTTT. Protein sequence: CASSQEWRGVSTDTQYF.

The CDR3 is CASIRQGDSYEQYF. Written as DNA, the CDR3 is TGTGCCAGTATCCGGCAGGGCGATTCCTACGAGCAGTACTTC. The rearrangement joins TRBV6-1 to TRBJ2-7; D is possibly TRBD1 (5 bases). From germline, CDR1 is MNHNS and CDR2 SASEGT. V lost 9 bases and J lost 1, with 16 bases in between. The CDR3 length is 14 residues.

V is TRBV15 and J is TRBJ2-5; TRBD2 agrees at 7 bases. V trimming: 2 bases; J trimming: 5 bases; junction bases outside the gene matches: 5. Germline V gives CDR1 LNHNV, CDR2 YYDKDF (reference sequence). The CDR3 has 14 amino acids. The CDR3 region is CATSRPGGKETQYF. CDR3 sequence (DNA): TGTGCCACCAGCAGACCGGGAGGAAAGGAGACCCAGTACTTC.

The chain couples TRBV9 to TRBJ1-6, with no clear D. CDR1 SGDLS and CDR2 YYNGEE come from the germline V gene. Trimming removed 0 bases from V and 9 bases from J, with 10 bases in between. The CDR3 contains 14 residues. CDR3 bases: TGTGCCAGCAGCGTAGACGGTTCCCTTTCACCCCTCCACTTT. The encoded protein is CASSVDGSLSPLHF.

The V gene is TRBV7-3, the J gene TRBJ2-2, with 7 bases aligning to TRBD1. Germline V CDR1 and CDR2: SGHTA, FQGTGA. This CDR3 is built from 15 residues. J was trimmed by 3 bases and V by 7 bases; bases with no gene match: 8. In DNA, the CDR3 is TGTGCCAGCACCATGAGGCAGGGGGACACCGGGGAGCTGTTTTTT. Translating it yields CASTMRQGDTGELFF.

This chain links TRBV10-3 with TRBJ2-2; possibly TRBD1 for D (5 bases). The CDR3 runs to 14 residues. Germline V gene data show CDR1 as ENHRY and CDR2 as SYGVKD. V lost 6 bases and J 1 base, leaving 9 bases between the germline ends. CDR3 loop: CAISRGQNTGELFF. Written as DNA, the CDR3 is TGTGCCATCAGCCGAGGACAGAACACCGGGGAGCTGTTTTTT.

V is TRBV11-1 and J is TRBJ2-3, with 12 bases lining up with TRBD2. This CDR3 has 16 amino acids. The trim removed 5 bases at V and 2 bases at J, leaving 5 bases unmatched. Germline CDR1 and CDR2: SGHAT and FQDESV (reference sequence). The CDR3 here is CASSRLAGVSTDTQYF. CDR3 nucleotides: TGTGCCAGCAGCCGACTAGCGGGGGTTTCCACAGATACGCAGTATTTT.

The J gene is TRBJ2-5, the V gene TRBV7-2; D is unresolved. The CDR3 has 13 amino acids. Germline loops: CDR1 SGHTA, CDR2 FQGNSA. Trimming shortened V by 6 bases and J by 2 bases, and 10 bases separated the two germline ends. CDR3 protein: CASSPTGQETQYF. CDR3 coding DNA: TGTGCCAGCAGTCCTACCGGGCAAGAGACCCAGTACTTC.

This chain uses TRBV7-9 with TRBJ1-3, with D possibly TRBD1 on 5 matching bases. The CDR3 consists of 14 residues. Trimming pared 3 bases from V and 2 bases from J, leaving 8 bases between. The germline V gene has CDR1 SEHNR and CDR2 FQNEAQ (reference sequence). The CDR3 nucleotides read TGTGCCAGCAGCTTTGTAGGGGCTGGAAACACCATATATTTT. This codes for CASSFVGAGNTIYF.

The chain employs TRBV4-3 and TRBJ1-2, with 8 bases that match TRBD1. This CDR3 is built from 16 residues. Trimming removed 0 bases from V and 2 bases from J; junction bases left unmatched: 5. Per germline, CDR1 LGHNA and CDR2 YSLEER. The CDR3 coding sequence is TGCGCCAGCAGCCAAGAAGGTTCAGGGGGCAACTATGGCTACACCTTC. Amino acids: CASSQEGSGGNYGYTF.

This chain connects TRBV9 to TRBJ2-7, with D hard to call. CDR1 is SGDLS, CDR2 YYNGEE, per germline. V lost 2 bases, J lost 3 bases, and 12 bases lay in between. CDR3 length equals 14 residues. As DNA, the CDR3 is TGTGCCAGCAGCGTTAGTCAGCGTAACTACGAGCAGTACTTC. It translates to CASSVSQRNYEQYF.

J is TRBJ2-2 and V is TRBV29-1; D gene ambiguous. The CDR3 loop spans 14 amino acids. Per germline, CDR1 SQVTM and CDR2 ANQGSEA. V dropped 3 bases and J dropped 1 base, with 9 bases sitting between them. The DNA of the CDR3 is TGCAGCGTTGATCTCGACTGGAACACCGGGGAGCTGTTTTTT. Amino acids: CSVDLDWNTGELFF.

The chain has TRBV11-3 and TRBJ2-5; TRBD1 aligns across 7 bases. V lost 5 bases and J lost 4; bases outside the gene matches: 4. The V gene's germline CDR1 is SGHNT and CDR2 YENEEA. The length of the CDR3 is 13 residues. This CDR3 is CASSVGQSETQYF. For the CDR3, the DNA is TGTGCCAGCAGCGTGGGACAGTCAGAGACCCAGTACTTC.

The chain uses TRBV19 and TRBJ1-5; D unresolved. This CDR3 spans 12 amino acids. Germline V gives CDR1 LNHDA, CDR2 SQIVND (reference sequence). The V and J ends lost 4 bases and 7 bases respectively, with 8 bases between them. The CDR3 here is CASSKTGQPQHF. CDR3 DNA: TGTGCCAGTAGTAAGACGGGACAGCCCCAGCATTTT.

This chain joins TRBV7-3 and TRBJ2-1; 8 bases agree with TRBD2. Trimming took 2 bases from V and 6 from J; bases not matched to a gene: 6. The germline CDR1 and CDR2 sequences are SGHTA and FQGTGA. CDR3 size: 15 residues. The CDR3 sequence: CASSLSGGAANEQFF. The CDR3 DNA reads as TGTGCCAGCAGCTTATCCGGGGGGGCGGCCAATGAGCAGTTCTTC.

This clone was seen a single time. This chain uses TRBV29-1 with TRBJ1-2; 7 nucleotides align to TRBD1. This CDR3 is 13 amino acids long. The trim removed 4 bases at V and 3 bases at J, leaving 5 bases unmatched. Germline CDR1 reads SQVTM; CDR2 reads ANQGSEA. This chain's CDR3 is CSVGRQGDYGYTF. The CDR3 region has the DNA TGCAGCGTTGGCCGACAGGGTGACTATGGCTACACCTTC.

This chain links TRBV29-1 with TRBJ1-4; 10 bases align to TRBD1. Unmatched junction bases numbered 4, after V lost 4 bases and J lost 11 bases. In germline, CDR1 is SQVTM, CDR2 ANQGSEA. CDR3 length: 12 amino acids. The CDR3 spells CSVVRDRGKLFF. In DNA, the CDR3 is TGCAGCGTTGTGAGGGACAGGGGTAAACTGTTTTTT. The full variable domain, with the rest looked up from reference TRBV29-1 and TRBJ1-4, is SAVISQKPSRDICQRGTSLTIQCQVDSQVTMMFWYRQQPGQSLTLIATANQGSEATYESGFVIDKFPISRPNLTFSTLTVSNMSPEDSSIYLCSVVRDRGKLFFGSGTQLSVL.

J is TRBJ1-3 and V is TRBV11-3; D ambiguous. The CDR3 spans 15 residues. V lost 5 bases, J lost 0 bases, and 11 bases lay in between. Germline V gene data show CDR1 as SGHNT and CDR2 as YENEEA. CDR3 sequence (DNA): TGTGCCAGCAGCACCCGGGTTGTCTCTGGAAACACCATATATTTT. It specifies CASSTRVVSGNTIYF.

V gene TRBV6-6 combines with J gene TRBJ2-2; D is unresolved. This CDR3 spans 13 amino acids. The V end was cut by 7 bases, the J end by 4 bases, with 10 bases between. Germline V CDR1 and CDR2: MNHNY, SVGAGI (reference sequence). The DNA of the CDR3 is TGTGCCAGCATCGCCAGTATCACCGGGGAGCTGTTTTTT. Translation gives CASIASITGELFF.

This chain joins TRBV6-6 and TRBJ1-2; D is ambiguous. The length of the CDR3 is 14 residues. V was cut by 3 bases and J by 3 bases, with 11 bases left in between. Germline V gene lookup returns CDR1 MNHNY and CDR2 SVGAGI (reference sequence). In DNA form, the CDR3 reads TGTGCCAGCAGTTATGGGGAGTTAGACTATGGCTACACCTTC. It is translated as CASSYGELDYGYTF.

This clone was counted a single time. The chain recombines TRBV5-8 with TRBJ1-1, with TRBD1 matching over 9 bases. The CDR3 contains 12 residues. The V gene's germline CDR1 is SGHTS and CDR2 YDEGEE. V was pared by 6 bases and J by 11 bases, with 8 bases of the junction left unmatched. The CDR3 DNA follows: TGTGCCAGCACCATACAGGGGGCTCGCGCTTTCTTT. It translates to CASTIQGARAFF. Complete variable domain (other parts from reference TRBV5-8 and TRBJ1-1): EAGVTQSPTHLIKTRGQQATLRCSPISGHTSVYWYQQALGLGLQFLLWYDEGEERNRGNFPPRFSGRQFPNYSSELNVNALELEDSALYLCASTIQGARAFFGQGTRLTVV.

This clone was recorded once. The chain has TRBV5-8 and TRBJ2-7; 11 nucleotides agree with TRBD2. CDR3 length equals 12 residues. Germline values: CDR1 SGHTS, CDR2 YDEGEE. V shed 8 bases, J shed 5 bases, and the junction held 3 bases outside the gene matches. The DNA of the CDR3 is TGTGCCAGTAGCGGGGGGGCCGACGAGCAGTACTTC. Protein sequence: CASSGGADEQYF.

The rearrangement uses TRBV21-1 and TRBJ2-7; the table names TRBD2, a call not compared with the DNA. TRBV21-1 is termed a pseudogene. This CDR3 region has 17 residues. CDR3 in amino acids: CAPQPGTSGGDSYEQYF. CDR3 DNA: TGTGCCCCCCAACCCGGGACTAGCGGGGGGGACTCCTACGAGCAGTACTTC.

V is TRBV25-1 and J is TRBJ2-1, with 11 bases lining up with TRBD2. The CDR3 sequence is 14 residues long. J lost 15 bases, V lost 4 bases, and 11 bases had no gene match. Germline V gene data show CDR1 as MGHDK and CDR2 as SYGVNS. In DNA, the CDR3 is TGTGCCAGCAGTGGTCACTTAGCGGGGGGGCTCTGGTTCTTC. Translating it yields CASSGHLAGGLWFF.